Following are 24 T cell receptor beta chains from one sample sequenced in a study of blood T cell repertoires in COVID-19 (dated by TCRdb to between 2020 and 2021). The library was obtained by the immunoSEQ multiplex PCR assay. The table was pulled from immuneACCESS by TCRdb, which kept in-frame rearrangements only. Such tables lose some clones; where checked, under half of the loss comes from unresolved V genes, and the rest has no known cause. The sample yields over 70,000 clones; roughly four fifths were counted once. Under 11% of the sample is taken by the ten largest. Material for sequencing was peripheral blood. The origin of the receptors is a man aged 55 to 70 with acute or convalescent COVID-19.

The chain uses TRBV27 and TRBJ2-3, with 12 nucleotides matching TRBD2. V shed 5 bases, J shed 7 bases, and the junction held 7 bases outside the gene matches. The CDR3 loop spans 15 amino acids. Germline CDR1 reads MNHEY; CDR2 reads SMNVEV (reference sequence). In nucleotides, the CDR3 is TGTGCCAGCAGTCTTACTAGCGGGGGGCCCTATACGCAGTATTTT. Translation: CASSLTSGGPYTQYF.

V usage is TRBV3-1 (or the pseudogene TRBV3-2) and J usage is TRBJ1-1; perhaps TRBD1 as D (6 bases). Germline assignment: CDR1 LGHDT and CDR2 YNNKEL (reference sequence). The CDR3 extends over 14 amino acids. The ends were cut back, 4 bases at V and 3 bases at J, with 12 bases in the middle. The CDR3, as DNA: TGTGCCAGCAGCCGAGGGACAAGGGACACTGAAGCTTTCTTT. Its translation is CASSRGTRDTEAFF.

The V call is TRBV7-2, the J call TRBJ2-1; the match to TRBD2 covers 8 bases. This CDR3 has 15 residues. Germline V gene data show CDR1 as SGHTA and CDR2 as FQGNSA. The trim removed 3 bases at V and 5 bases at J, leaving 6 bases unmatched. For the CDR3, the DNA is TGTGCCAGCAGCTTTTCCGGGACTAGGGACAATGAGCAGTTCTTC. Translation gives CASSFSGTRDNEQFF.

This clone occurred once. This chain uses TRBV28 with TRBJ2-1, with D possibly TRBD1 on 6 matching bases. V was shortened by 7 bases and J by 5 bases, with 18 bases between the two germline ends. This CDR3 has 15 amino acids. In germline, CDR1 is MDHEN, CDR2 SYDVKM. For the CDR3, the DNA is TGTGCCAGCAATCCCTCATTAGGACAGCACAATGAGCAGTTCTTC. Translating gives CASNPSLGQHNEQFF.

Written as DNA, the CDR3 is TGTGCCAGCAGCTTAGCGCAGGGTCTGGGAGAGCAGTACTTC. It specifies CASSLAQGLGEQYF. J is TRBJ2-7 and V is TRBV7-2, with D perhaps matching TRBD1 (5 bases). The CDR3 length is 14 residues. Trimming removed 0 bases at V and 7 bases at J, with 13 bases between. The germline V gene has CDR1 SGHTA and CDR2 FQGNSA.

The chain carries TRBV19 and TRBJ1-1; 7 bases line up with TRBD1. The length of the CDR3 is 13 residues. V was pared by 7 bases and J by 4 bases, with 6 bases of the junction left unmatched. Germline V gives CDR1 LNHDA, CDR2 SQIVND (reference sequence). The CDR3 loop is CASTPGGSTEAFF. CDR3 bases: TGTGCCAGTACCCCAGGGGGTAGCACTGAAGCTTTCTTT.

This clone was counted between two and nine times. V gene TRBV24-1 combines with J gene TRBJ2-3, with 7 bases lining up with TRBD2. CDR1 and CDR2 from the germline V gene are KGHDR and SFDVKD. The CDR3 is made up of 16 amino acids. V shed 4 bases and J 6 bases; nucleotides not matched to a gene: 12. The chain's CDR3 is CATSDPSGKGPDTQYF. As DNA, the CDR3 is TGTGCCACCAGTGACCCAAGCGGGAAGGGTCCCGATACGCAGTATTTT.

This rearrangement joins TRBV30 to TRBJ2-7; a weak D match, TRBD2 (5 bases). CDR1 is GTSNPN and CDR2 is SVGIG in the germline V gene (reference sequence). The CDR3 loop spans 12 amino acids. The ends were cut back, 0 bases at V and 7 bases at J, with 10 bases in the middle. CDR3 nucleotides: TGTGCCTGGAGTGTGTCTAGCTTGGAGCAGTACTTC. This encodes CAWSVSSLEQYF.

This chain joins TRBV5-5 and TRBJ1-5, with D possibly being TRBD1 (6 bases). CDR3 length: 18 amino acids. Trimming cost V 4 bases and J 0 bases, with 20 bases left between them. CDR1 and CDR2 from the germline V gene are SGHKS and YYEKEE (reference sequence). CDR3 residues: CASSPGWGHGYSNQPQHF. The CDR3 DNA is TGTGCCAGCAGCCCCGGATGGGGACACGGTTATAGCAATCAGCCCCAGCATTTT.

The V call is TRBV7-2, the J call TRBJ2-1; possible D gene TRBD1, 5 bases. The length of the CDR3 is 15 residues. The V and J ends lost 1 base and 7 bases respectively, with 14 bases between them. Germline CDR1 SGHTA, CDR2 FQGNSA. For the CDR3, the DNA is TGTGCCAGCAGCTTAGGGCAGGGTCTTAGTAATGAGCAGTTCTTC. Protein product: CASSLGQGLSNEQFF.

The chain links TRBV19 to TRBJ1-4; a weak D match, TRBD1 (5 bases). Germline V gene data show CDR1 as LNHDA and CDR2 as SQIVND (reference sequence). The CDR3 runs 16 residues. The ends were cut back, 5 bases at V and 0 bases at J, with 13 bases in the middle. The DNA of the CDR3 is TGTGCCAGTAGTCTCCGGACACGACCAACTAATGAAAAACTGTTTTTT. This encodes CASSLRTRPTNEKLFF.

This chain connects TRBV12-3 or TRBV12-4 to TRBJ1-3; D ambiguous. The CDR3 loop spans 12 amino acids. Trimming pared 7 bases from V and 4 bases from J, leaving 8 bases between. In DNA form, the CDR3 reads TGTGCCAGCACCCACGGGGGAAACACCATATATTTT. Protein product: CASTHGGNTIYF.

This clone has more than one count but fewer than ten. The chain is built from TRBV7-2 and TRBJ2-2, with TRBD1 as a possible D gene (5 bases). The CDR3 length is 14 residues. V shed 6 bases and J shed 3 bases, with 11 bases lying between them. Germline assignment: CDR1 SGHTA and CDR2 FQGNSA. The CDR3 DNA reads TGTGCCAGCAGTCCCAGGGTTGACACCGGGGAGCTGTTTTTT. Amino acid sequence: CASSPRVDTGELFF.

The rearrangement uses TRBV30 and TRBJ1-1; 8 bases fit TRBD1. Germline V gives CDR1 GTSNPN, CDR2 SVGIG (reference sequence). The J segment lost 2 bases and the V segment lost 2 bases, leaving 10 bases of the junction unmatched. CDR3 length: 16 amino acids. CDR3 sequence (DNA): TGTGCCTGGAGTCATCCCAGGACAGGGAAAAACACTGAAGCTTTCTTT. Amino acids: CAWSHPRTGKNTEAFF.

The rearrangement uses TRBV6-2 or TRBV6-3 and TRBJ2-3; maybe TRBD1 (6 bases). Germline loops: CDR1 MNHEY, CDR2 SVGEGT. Trimming removed 2 bases from V and 4 bases from J, with 10 bases in between. CDR3 length equals 14 residues. The CDR3 nucleotides read TGTGCCAGCAGTTACGGGGGCCGCCCAGATACGCAGTATTTT. The encoded protein is CASSYGGRPDTQYF.

A single count supports this clone. The chain is built from TRBV7-2 and TRBJ1-3, with D hard to call. Germline assignment: CDR1 SGHTA and CDR2 FQGNSA. The CDR3 runs 15 residues. V was pared by 6 bases and J by 0 bases, with 12 bases between. The CDR3 sequence: CASRGGPNSGNTIYF. CDR3 coding DNA: TGTGCCAGCAGAGGAGGACCTAACTCTGGAAACACCATATATTTT.

V and J are TRBV30 and TRBJ2-4; the D gene is possibly TRBD1 (5 bases). CDR3 size: 15 residues. CDR1 and CDR2 from the germline V gene are GTSNPN and SVGIG (reference sequence). V was pared by 1 base and J by 3 bases, with 13 bases between. The CDR3 nucleotides read TGTGCCTGGAGTGAAGGAAGCAGGGTCAAAAACATTCAGTACTTC. Amino acid sequence: CAWSEGSRVKNIQYF.

The rearrangement links TRBV10-1 to TRBJ2-1, with TRBD2 matching over 7 bases. V lost 7 bases, J lost 0 bases, and 3 bases stayed unmatched. The CDR3 spans 14 residues. Germline V lookup: CDR1 WNHNN, CDR2 SYGVQD (reference sequence). The DNA of the CDR3 is TGCGCCAGCACCCCGGGAGGCTCCTACAATGAGCAGTTCTTC. Its protein is CASTPGGSYNEQFF.

This clone was counted a single time. The V call is TRBV24-1, the J call TRBJ2-2; 8 positions agree with TRBD1. With 9 bases clipped from V and 4 bases from J, the junction kept 3 bases outside the gene matches. The germline CDR1 and CDR2 sequences are KGHDR and SFDVKD. The CDR3 totals 13 residues. CDR3 protein: CATGQGITGELFF. The CDR3 DNA is TGTGCCACCGGACAGGGTATCACCGGGGAGCTGTTTTTT.

The chain joins TRBV12-3 or TRBV12-4 to TRBJ1-1, with D tentatively TRBD1 (6 bases). V lost 6 bases to trimming and J lost 1 base, with 9 bases between them. The CDR3 is 13 residues long. CDR3 coding DNA: TGTGCCAGCAGCCCGACAGGGAACACTGAAGCTTTCTTT. It encodes CASSPTGNTEAFF.

The count of this clone is one. CDR3 coding DNA: TGTGCCAGCAGTAGAGGGACAGTCTTCTACGAGCAGTACTTC. Translated, it gives CASSRGTVFYEQYF. This sequence joins TRBV25-1 and TRBJ2-7; 7 bases line up with TRBD1. Germline-derived CDR1 and CDR2 are MGHDK and SYGVNS. V lost 5 bases and J lost 3; bases outside the gene matches: 7. CDR3 size: 14 residues.

J is TRBJ1-2 and V is TRBV19; D gene ambiguous. The germline gives CDR1 LNHDA, CDR2 SQIVND (reference sequence). Trimming shortened V by 7 bases and J by 3 bases, and 18 bases separated the two germline ends. The CDR3 contains 15 residues. CDR3 DNA sequence: TGTGCCAGTACCCGGTGGAGGGTTAATGACTATGGCTACACCTTC. Translation gives CASTRWRVNDYGYTF.

This chain joins TRBV7-2 and TRBJ1-4; no clear D gene. Trimming took 3 bases from V and 8 from J, leaving 13 bases between them. The CDR3 length is 14 residues. The germline V gene has CDR1 SGHTA and CDR2 FQGNSA. The CDR3 region is CASSFFVGLEKLFF. The CDR3 DNA is TGTGCCAGCAGCTTCTTCGTTGGACTGGAAAAACTGTTTTTT.

The rearrangement links TRBV7-3 to TRBJ2-7; 7 bases agree with TRBD1. The junction had 2 bases not matched to a gene; V was cut back by 6 bases and J by 0 bases. Germline CDR1 and CDR2: SGHTA and FQGTGA. The CDR3 covers 13 residues. The CDR3 DNA is TGTGCCAGCAGTAGGGGGCTCTCCTACGAGCAGTACTTC. This translates into CASSRGLSYEQYF.